This T cell receptor beta chain was captured in a study of beta chain features in type 1 diabetes. Study at large: There was similarity between patients and healthy donors in age, gender and cell yields. Sorted cells numbering under 110 million were examined across all samples.

Trimming at V came to 5 bases and at J to 8 bases, leaving 5 bases not matched to a gene. Looked up from germline, CDR1 is SGHAT and CDR2 is FQDESV (reference sequence). CDR3 length equals 14 residues. Naive, central memory, regulatory and stem cell-like memory cells within the CD4+ compartment were sorted using CD45RO/CCR7/CD25/CD127/CD95/CD27. This clone was seen more than once but under ten times. The sequenced template was cDNA made from the entire isolated RNA. The assay was immunoSEQ multiplex PCR, and TCRdb's table has in-frame clones only and misses some. The table records some 150,000 clones, 40% to 55% of them present only once.

The chain is built from TRBV11-1 and TRBJ1-6; the match to TRBD1 covers 8 bases. The sequencing input was Tregs from blood. This clonotype originated in a man aged 18-30 years in good health. The CDR3 nucleotides are TGTGCCAGCAGCCTCAGGGGGCAGGATTCACCCCTCCACTTT. This codes for CASSLRGQDSPLHF.